A selection of T cell receptor beta chains follows, all from one sample in a study of blood T cells in healthy people across ages. One entry per CDR3 protein results from TCRdb running MiXCR on the 5' RACE reads. The sample consists of roughly 1,000,000 distinct CDR3 sequences, roughly a quarter of them appearing once. The same sample was also studied in work on T cells of mothers and their children.

The sequenced sample consisted of blood. The receptors come from a girl aged 2 to 9 in good health. CDR3s include the opening cysteine and the closing phenylalanine or tryptophan. The order of the fields is V gene, J gene, CDR3 protein.

TRBV15,TRBJ1-1,CATSRVWDGTEAFF
TRBV10-3,TRBJ2-2,CAIRGDLTGELFF
TRBV13,TRBJ2-7,CASSFGIDRAYEQYF
TRBV28,TRBJ1-2,CASRGGIDRGYTF
TRBV20-1,TRBJ2-3,CSARGETGVDTQYF
TRBV28,TRBJ2-7,CASRLKSTRGIYEQYF
TRBV24-1,TRBJ1-5,CATGSGQPQHF
TRBV25-1,TRBJ2-1,CASSLSWSDEQFF
TRBV4-1,NA,CASSQADSWIIEQFF
TRBV7-9,TRBJ2-5,CASEERVDYNEQYF
TRBV29-1,TRBJ2-1,CSVVSGENSYNEQFF
TRBV29-1,TRBJ2-5,CSVPRSFQETQYF
TRBV6-1,TRBJ2-7,CASSEEQGGPHEQYF
TRBV12-3/TRBV12-4,NA,CATTSGGIYEQYF
TRBV11-2,TRBJ2-5,CASSLGVELGGETQYF
TRBV13,TRBJ2-3,CASSYGGFSTDTQYF
TRBV11-1,TRBJ2-3,CASSLAGTSGIDTQYF
TRBV10-3,TRBJ2-1,CAISEKGIGVNEQFF
TRBV10-3,TRBJ2-2,CAISDLGLAGARPGELFF
TRBV4-3,TRBJ1-4,CASSQLDRGTKLFF
TRBV6-6,TRBJ1-1,CASSSGGSEAFF
TRBV12-3/TRBV12-4,TRBJ1-1,CATIGWGRDTEAFF
TRBV27,TRBJ2-7,CASSLIVSHEQYF
TRBV4-2,TRBJ1-2,CASSLQDSLTRALGYTF
TRBV7-9,TRBJ1-4,CASSLVNLRTATNEKLFF
TRBV7-9,TRBJ2-5,CASSLHGQPQETQYF
TRBV24-1,TRBJ2-3,CATSAPGITDTQYF
TRBV7-6,TRBJ2-7,CASSLLPASYEQYF
TRBV28,TRBJ1-4,CASSPTEMDEKLFF
TRBV4-1,TRBJ1-2,CASSQGRGGPGGYTF
TRBV5-1,TRBJ1-6,CASSQDREPGASLHF
TRBV6-5,TRBJ2-7,CASRTETGYEQYF
TRBV15,TRBJ1-2,CATSLETGGSGYTF
TRBV13,TRBJ2-7,CASSLRTAGTLEQYF
TRBV3-1,NA,CASSQVPAGDYEQYF